These 15 T cell receptor beta chains were sequenced from one sample in a study of blood T cell repertoires in COVID-19. Sequencing used immunoSEQ multiplex PCR; TCRdb keeps in-frame clones, though not all of them. The table includes roughly 99,000 clones, over 60% detected once. Source material: peripheral blood. All receptors come from a man in his 70s with acute or convalescent COVID-19.

The chain is built from TRBV9 and TRBJ1-1, with D possibly being TRBD1 (6 bases). Germline V gene sequence: CDR1 SGDLS, CDR2 YYNGEE. Trimming removed 9 bases at V and 10 bases at J, with 13 bases between. This CDR3 is 10 amino acids long. The CDR3 sequence: CANTRGGAFF. The CDR3 nucleotides are TGTGCCAACACGAGAGGGGGAGCTTTCTTT.

The table lists this clone with a few counts. This rearrangement joins TRBV12-3 or TRBV12-4 to TRBJ2-7, with a tentative D call TRBD1 (5 bases). Trimming cost V 6 bases and J 5 bases, with 14 bases left between them. The CDR3 length is 13 residues. CDR3 nucleotides: TGTGCCAGCAGGAGGACCTTGGGGCACGAGCAGTACTTC. Amino acid sequence: CASRRTLGHEQYF.

The V gene is TRBV6-5, the J gene TRBJ1-1; 9 bases line up with TRBD1. This CDR3 region has 15 residues. Germline V gene sequence: CDR1 MNHEY, CDR2 SVGAGI. With 3 bases clipped from V and 4 bases from J, the junction kept 6 bases outside the gene matches. Here the CDR3 reads CASSYTGGQSTEAFF. CDR3 in DNA: TGTGCCAGCAGTTATACAGGGGGCCAGAGCACTGAAGCTTTCTTT.

V usage is TRBV19 and J usage is TRBJ2-2; tentatively, D is TRBD1 (5 bases). The CDR3 runs to 16 residues. CDR1 and CDR2 from the germline V gene are LNHDA and SQIVND (reference sequence). V was shortened by 3 bases and J by 5 bases, with 16 bases between the two germline ends. The CDR3 nucleotides are TGTGCCAGTAGTATGATGACAGCCGTCCCTACCGGGGAGCTGTTTTTT. It encodes CASSMMTAVPTGELFF.

The sample holds one count of this clone. V and J are TRBV5-1 and TRBJ2-5, with TRBD1 matching 8 bases. Per germline, CDR1 SGHRS and CDR2 YFSETQ. The CDR3 length is 15 residues. V dropped 0 bases and J dropped 4; count of bases not matched to a gene: 5. Here the CDR3 DNA reads TGCGCCAGCAGCTTGGGGACAGGGCTGGGAGAGACCCAGTACTTC. Its protein is CASSLGTGLGETQYF.

The rearrangement links TRBV2 to TRBJ1-3; D is unclear. Germline CDR1 reads SNHLY; CDR2 reads FYNNEI. This CDR3 contains 15 residues. Trimming cost V 6 bases and J 0 bases, with 12 bases left between them. The CDR3 spells CASRRSTSSGNTIYF. The CDR3 region has the DNA TGTGCCAGCAGGAGAAGTACTAGCTCTGGAAACACCATATATTTT.

The chain combines TRBV14 with TRBJ1-1; 11 bases are a match to TRBD1. Germline CDR1 reads SGHDN; CDR2 reads FVKESK. CDR3 length: 18 amino acids. J lost 8 bases, V lost 4 bases, and 18 bases had no gene match. CDR3 DNA: TGTGCCAGCAGCCGCCCCCGGGACAGGGGGTCGAGGCCCTCGGAAGCTTTCTTT. It encodes CASSRPRDRGSRPSEAFF.

This clone was counted once. The rearrangement links TRBV18 to TRBJ1-2; possible D gene TRBD1, 6 bases. Germline V lookup: CDR1 KGHSH, CDR2 LQKENI. Trimming pared 3 bases from V and 5 bases from J, leaving 13 bases between. The CDR3 consists of 14 residues. DNA of the CDR3: TGTGCCAGCTCACCGTTACAGGGTCGGTATGGCTACACCTTC. Amino acids: CASSPLQGRYGYTF.

The chain links TRBV7-8 to TRBJ1-1; unclear D gene. This CDR3 is built from 15 residues. From germline, CDR1 is SGHVS and CDR2 FQNEAQ. Trimming cost V 0 bases and J 3 bases, with 11 bases left between them. The CDR3 is CASSLAVQRDTEAFF. The CDR3, as DNA: TGTGCCAGCAGCTTAGCGGTCCAACGGGACACTGAAGCTTTCTTT.

V usage is TRBV24-1 and J usage is TRBJ2-1; possibly TRBD2 for D (6 bases). The ends were cut back, 0 bases at V and 2 bases at J, with 16 bases in the middle. CDR1 and CDR2 (germline): KGHDR, SFDVKD. The length of the CDR3 is 18 residues. The CDR3 region has the DNA TGTGCCACCAGTGATTTGCGGGGGAAGGTCTCTGCCTACAATGAGCAGTTCTTC. The encoded protein is CATSDLRGKVSAYNEQFF.

The genes are TRBV6-5 and TRBJ1-2, with 9 bases identical to TRBD1. The junction had 7 bases not matched to a gene; V was cut back by 0 bases and J by 8 bases. Germline V CDR1 and CDR2: MNHEY, SVGAGI. The CDR3 has 15 residues. The CDR3 loop reads CASSYSTRQGVGYTF. CDR3 in DNA: TGTGCCAGCAGTTACTCAACGAGACAGGGGGTCGGCTACACCTTC.

The V and J genes are TRBV18 and TRBJ1-4; maybe TRBD1 (5 bases). Germline V CDR1 and CDR2: KGHSH, LQKENI. There are 14 residues in the CDR3. V was shortened by 2 bases and J by 1 base, with 5 bases between the two germline ends. CDR3 region: CASSPRGTNEKLFF. The CDR3 DNA sequence: TGTGCCAGCTCACCAAGGGGAACTAATGAAAAACTGTTTTTT. Complete variable domain (other parts from reference TRBV18 and TRBJ1-4): NAGVMQNPRHLVRRRGQEARLRCSPMKGHSHVYWYRQLPEEGLKFMVYLQKENIIDESGMPKERFSAEFPKEGPSILRIQQVVRGDSAAYFCASSPRGTNEKLFFGSGTQLSVL.

This clone was found once. The V gene is TRBV11-1, the J gene TRBJ2-3; 12 nucleotides align to TRBD2. Germline CDR1 SGHAT, CDR2 FQDESV (reference sequence). The V segment lost 5 bases and the J segment 1 base; nucleotides outside the gene matches: 4. The CDR3 totals 16 residues. The CDR3, as DNA: TGTGCCAGCAGCCCGCGACTAGCGGGGGGCACAGATACGCAGTATTTT. It codes for CASSPRLAGGTDTQYF.

The chain combines TRBV5-5 with TRBJ1-1, with D unclear. The CDR3 contains 14 residues. Germline V gives CDR1 SGHKS, CDR2 YYEKEE (reference sequence). Between the trimmed V and J ends, which lost 2 bases and 0 bases, there was a span of 8 bases. CDR3 sequence: CASSFQDLNTEAFF. Here the CDR3 DNA reads TGTGCCAGCAGCTTCCAGGATCTGAACACTGAAGCTTTCTTT.

V usage is TRBV6-5 and J usage is TRBJ1-5; 8 nucleotides agree with TRBD1. The CDR3 runs to 15 residues. Germline values: CDR1 MNHEY, CDR2 SVGAGI. J lost 2 bases, V lost 4 bases, and 4 bases had no gene match. The CDR3: CASSFGQGGNQPQHF. The DNA for the CDR3 is TGTGCCAGCAGTTTTGGACAGGGCGGCAATCAGCCCCAGCATTTT.